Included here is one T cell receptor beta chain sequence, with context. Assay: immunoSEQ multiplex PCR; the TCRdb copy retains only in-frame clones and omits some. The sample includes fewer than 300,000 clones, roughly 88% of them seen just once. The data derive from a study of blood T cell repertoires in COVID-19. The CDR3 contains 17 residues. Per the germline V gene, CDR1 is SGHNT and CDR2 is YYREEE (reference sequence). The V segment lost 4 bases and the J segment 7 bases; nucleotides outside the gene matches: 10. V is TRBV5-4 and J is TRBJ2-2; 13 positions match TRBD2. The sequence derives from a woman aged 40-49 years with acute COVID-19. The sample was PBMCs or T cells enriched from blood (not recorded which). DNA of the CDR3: TGTGCCAGCAGCCTACTAGCGGGGGGGCTCCAGGGCGGGGAGCTGTTTTTT. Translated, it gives CASSLLAGGLQGGELFF.